Listed below are T cell receptor beta chains from one sample, sequenced in a study of blood T cell repertoires in COVID-19. Method: immunoSEQ multiplex PCR; TCRdb's copy keeps in-frame clones and lacks some. The data show approximately 63,000 clones, 85% to 90% seen once. Sequencing input: peripheral blood. The receptors stem from a woman aged 60-75 years with COVID-19, enrolled during active disease. CDR3s include the opening cysteine and the closing phenylalanine or tryptophan. The D gene is left open where the match is weak. Not every row has a clone size; where given, it reads once, few, many or a size class.

D gene: .; clone size: .; CDR3 length: 12; V gene: TRBV2; J gene: TRBJ1-2; CDR3 DNA: TGTGCCAGCAGAAAATATAACTATGGCTACACCTTC; CDR3 protein: CASRKYNYGYTF
D gene: .; clone size: few; CDR3 length: 13; V gene: TRBV3-1/TRBV3-2; J gene: TRBJ1-2; CDR3 DNA: TGTGCCAGCAGCCTAGAGGCAGGGCTTGGCTACACCTTC; CDR3 protein: CASSLEAGLGYTF
D gene: .; clone size: .; CDR3 length: 14; V gene: TRBV28; J gene: TRBJ1-4; CDR3 DNA: TGTGCCAGCAGACTCCAATCAACTAATGAAAAACTGTTTTTT; CDR3 protein: CASRLQSTNEKLFF
D gene: .; clone size: .; CDR3 length: 15; V gene: TRBV6-5; J gene: TRBJ1-1; CDR3 DNA: TGTGCCAGCAGTTACTCGGGGGGGCGCAGAACTGAAGCTTTCTTT; CDR3 protein: CASSYSGGRRTEAFF
D gene: TRBD2; clone size: .; CDR3 length: 18; V gene: TRBV27; J gene: TRBJ2-7; CDR3 DNA: TGTGCCAGCAGTTTCAAAACTCCCCTAGCGGGCGATTCCTACGAGCAGTACTTC; CDR3 protein: CASSFKTPLAGDSYEQYF
D gene: TRBD2; clone size: .; CDR3 length: 16; V gene: TRBV5-1; J gene: TRBJ2-1; CDR3 DNA: TGCGCCAGCAGCTTGTCGTCTGGAGCGGGGATAAGTGAGCAGTTCTTC; CDR3 protein: CASSLSSGAGISEQFF
D gene: .; clone size: .; CDR3 length: 13; V gene: TRBV18; J gene: TRBJ1-1; CDR3 DNA: TGTGCCAGCTCACCATCGGTGAACACTGAAGCTTTCTTT; CDR3 protein: CASSPSVNTEAFF
D gene: TRBD1; clone size: .; CDR3 length: 16; V gene: TRBV11-2; J gene: TRBJ2-3; CDR3 DNA: TGTGCCAGCAGCTTAGCCGGGACAGGGGAAGAAGATACGCAGTATTTT; CDR3 protein: CASSLAGTGEEDTQYF
D gene: .; clone size: .; CDR3 length: 16; V gene: TRBV7-6; J gene: TRBJ2-3; CDR3 DNA: TGTGCCAGCAGCGCTACCTCCCCAATGAGCACAGATACGCAGTATTTT; CDR3 protein: CASSATSPMSTDTQYF
D gene: .; clone size: .; CDR3 length: 16; V gene: TRBV10-2; J gene: TRBJ1-6; CDR3 DNA: TGCGCCAGCAGGGGACAACAGGGCGTGCGGAATTCACCCCTCCACTTT; CDR3 protein: CASRGQQGVRNSPLHF
D gene: TRBD2; clone size: .; CDR3 length: 15; V gene: TRBV7-2; J gene: TRBJ2-2; CDR3 DNA: TGTGCCAGCAGCCCCCCTAGCGGGCGCCACGGGGAGCTGTTTTTT; CDR3 protein: CASSPPSGRHGELFF
D gene: TRBD2; clone size: .; CDR3 length: 17; V gene: TRBV27; J gene: TRBJ2-2; CDR3 DNA: TGTGCCAGCAGTTTAATTGTCCGGGAGGAAAACACCGGGGAGCTGTTTTTT; CDR3 protein: CASSLIVREENTGELFF
D gene: TRBD2; clone size: .; CDR3 length: 16; V gene: TRBV7-2; J gene: TRBJ2-2; CDR3 DNA: TGTGCCAGCAGCCCTCTAGCGGGAGCGTACACCGGGGAGCTGTTTTTT; CDR3 protein: CASSPLAGAYTGELFF
D gene: .; clone size: .; CDR3 length: 15; V gene: TRBV4-3; J gene: TRBJ2-1; CDR3 DNA: TGCGCCAGCAGCCAAGAGGCCTTACCCTACAATGAGCAGTTCTTC; CDR3 protein: CASSQEALPYNEQFF
D gene: TRBD2; clone size: .; CDR3 length: 14; V gene: TRBV4-3; J gene: TRBJ2-7; CDR3 DNA: TGCGCCAGCAGCCATACTAGCGGCCTGGGAGAGCAGTACTTC; CDR3 protein: CASSHTSGLGEQYF
D gene: TRBD1; clone size: .; CDR3 length: 16; V gene: TRBV5-1; J gene: TRBJ1-5; CDR3 DNA: TGCGCCAGCAGCTTGGGTTTTACAGGGGGACCTGAGCCCCAGCATTTT; CDR3 protein: CASSLGFTGGPEPQHF
D gene: TRBD1; clone size: .; CDR3 length: 16; V gene: TRBV27; J gene: TRBJ1-4; CDR3 DNA: TGTGCCAGCAGTCCACGCCTTCAGGGGGCGGGCGAAAAACTGTTTTTT; CDR3 protein: CASSPRLQGAGEKLFF
D gene: .; clone size: .; CDR3 length: 16; V gene: TRBV18; J gene: TRBJ2-2; CDR3 DNA: TGTGCCAGCTCACCGCTTAGGACAGCGAACACCGGGGAGCTGTTTTTT; CDR3 protein: CASSPLRTANTGELFF
D gene: TRBD1; clone size: .; CDR3 length: 15; V gene: TRBV7-9; J gene: TRBJ1-4; CDR3 DNA: TGTGCCAGCAGCTCAACGACAGGGCTTAATGAAAAACTGTTTTTT; CDR3 protein: CASSSTTGLNEKLFF
D gene: .; clone size: .; CDR3 length: 16; V gene: TRBV4-3; J gene: TRBJ1-2; CDR3 DNA: TGCGCCAGCAGCCAAGTGGGGGCGCAAACGGGCTATGGCTACACCTTC; CDR3 protein: CASSQVGAQTGYGYTF
D gene: TRBD1; clone size: .; CDR3 length: 16; V gene: TRBV2; J gene: TRBJ2-2; CDR3 DNA: TGTGCCAGCAGTGGCCGACAGGGGCTGTGGACCGGGGAGCTGTTTTTT; CDR3 protein: CASSGRQGLWTGELFF
D gene: TRBD1; clone size: .; CDR3 length: 14; V gene: TRBV19; J gene: TRBJ2-7; CDR3 DNA: TGTGCCAGTAGGGGACAGGGGGAAACCTACGAGCAGTACTTC; CDR3 protein: CASRGQGETYEQYF
D gene: TRBD1; clone size: .; CDR3 length: 15; V gene: TRBV19; J gene: TRBJ1-5; CDR3 DNA: TGTGCCAGTACACCGGACAGGGGGGAACGTCAGCCCCAGCATTTT; CDR3 protein: CASTPDRGERQPQHF
D gene: TRBD1; clone size: .; CDR3 length: 13; V gene: TRBV12-3/TRBV12-4; J gene: TRBJ1-2; CDR3 DNA: TGTGCCAGCAGCTCGGACAGGACGCGTACCTACACCTTC; CDR3 protein: CASSSDRTRTYTF
D gene: .; clone size: .; CDR3 length: 12; V gene: TRBV7-2; J gene: TRBJ1-1; CDR3 DNA: TGTGCCAGCAGCTGGACCGGAGGTGAAGCTTTCTTT; CDR3 protein: CASSWTGGEAFF
D gene: TRBD2; clone size: .; CDR3 length: 17; V gene: TRBV7-2; J gene: TRBJ2-1; CDR3 DNA: TGTGCCAGCAGCTTAGACGTGACTAGCGGAACGGGCAATGAGCAGTTCTTC; CDR3 protein: CASSLDVTSGTGNEQFF
D gene: TRBD1; clone size: .; CDR3 length: 14; V gene: TRBV6-6; J gene: TRBJ1-6; CDR3 DNA: TGTGCCAGCAGTTACGTGACAGGGGATTCACCCCTCCACTTT; CDR3 protein: CASSYVTGDSPLHF
D gene: .; clone size: .; CDR3 length: 17; V gene: TRBV14; J gene: TRBJ2-7; CDR3 DNA: TGTGCCAGCAGCCAAGACGACACTGGATACAGATCCTACGAGCAGTACTTC; CDR3 protein: CASSQDDTGYRSYEQYF
D gene: TRBD1; clone size: .; CDR3 length: 15; V gene: TRBV19; J gene: TRBJ1-5; CDR3 DNA: TGTGCCAGTAGTCTTCAACAGGGGGGCAATCAGCCCCAGCATTTT; CDR3 protein: CASSLQQGGNQPQHF
D gene: .; clone size: .; CDR3 length: 15; V gene: TRBV5-1; J gene: TRBJ1-2; CDR3 DNA: TGCGCCAGCAGCCTGCCGACAGATTCTTTCTATGGCTACACCTTC; CDR3 protein: CASSLPTDSFYGYTF
D gene: .; clone size: .; CDR3 length: 16; V gene: TRBV27; J gene: TRBJ2-3; CDR3 DNA: TGTGCCAGCAGTTTTCTAATACCGGGAAGCACAGATACGCAGTATTTT; CDR3 protein: CASSFLIPGSTDTQYF
D gene: TRBD1; clone size: .; CDR3 length: 14; V gene: TRBV6-5; J gene: TRBJ2-7; CDR3 DNA: TGTGCCAGCACCCGACAGGGCCCATCCTACGAGCAGTACTTC; CDR3 protein: CASTRQGPSYEQYF
D gene: .; clone size: once; CDR3 length: 12; V gene: TRBV11-2; J gene: TRBJ2-7; CDR3 DNA: TGTGCCATTGCGGGACCAAGTTACGAGCAGTACTTC; CDR3 protein: CAIAGPSYEQYF
D gene: .; clone size: .; CDR3 length: 17; V gene: TRBV7-9; J gene: TRBJ1-4; CDR3 DNA: TGTGCCAGCAGCCCTCTCGGGTCCGCTGCAACTAATGAAAAACTGTTTTTT; CDR3 protein: CASSPLGSAATNEKLFF
D gene: .; clone size: .; CDR3 length: 12; V gene: TRBV6-6; J gene: TRBJ1-1; CDR3 DNA: TGTGCCAGCAGTTCGATAATCAGGGTCCAGGTCTTT; CDR3 protein: CASSSIIRVQVF
D gene: .; clone size: .; CDR3 length: 11; V gene: TRBV11-1; J gene: TRBJ2-7; CDR3 DNA: TGTGCCAGCAGCATCACTTACGAGCAGTACTTC; CDR3 protein: CASSITYEQYF
D gene: .; clone size: .; CDR3 length: 15; V gene: TRBV5-1; J gene: TRBJ1-6; CDR3 DNA: TGCGCCAGCAGCCCAGGGTTCTCCTATAATTCACCCCTCCACTTT; CDR3 protein: CASSPGFSYNSPLHF
D gene: TRBD2; clone size: .; CDR3 length: 15; V gene: TRBV7-8; J gene: TRBJ2-7; CDR3 DNA: TGTGCCAGCAGCTCCTGGACTAGCGGGGCGTACGAGCAGTACTTC; CDR3 protein: CASSSWTSGAYEQYF
D gene: .; clone size: .; CDR3 length: 18; V gene: TRBV6-6; J gene: TRBJ2-7; CDR3 DNA: TGTGCCAGCAGTCGACTACCCGTCTCCGGACAGTTCCTCGGGGAGCAGTACTTC; CDR3 protein: CASSRLPVSGQFLGEQYF
D gene: TRBD1; clone size: .; CDR3 length: 15; V gene: TRBV5-6; J gene: TRBJ1-2; CDR3 DNA: TGTGCCAGCAGCTTGGGGACAGGCAACCTCTATGGCTACACCTTC; CDR3 protein: CASSLGTGNLYGYTF
D gene: TRBD2; clone size: .; CDR3 length: 16; V gene: TRBV5-1; J gene: TRBJ2-7; CDR3 DNA: TGCGCCAGCAGCTCTCGGCGGGAGGGCCGGGGCCACGAGCAGTACTTC; CDR3 protein: CASSSRREGRGHEQYF
D gene: .; clone size: .; CDR3 length: 15; V gene: TRBV19; J gene: TRBJ2-1; CDR3 DNA: TGTGCCAGTAGTATTCCCCCGGGTAGTATGAATGAGCAGTTCTTC; CDR3 protein: CASSIPPGSMNEQFF
D gene: TRBD1; clone size: .; CDR3 length: 16; V gene: TRBV7-9; J gene: TRBJ2-5; CDR3 DNA: TGTGCCAGCAGCTTTTTCCGCCGGGACAGACAAGAGACCCAGTACTTC; CDR3 protein: CASSFFRRDRQETQYF
D gene: TRBD2; clone size: .; CDR3 length: 19; V gene: TRBV10-3; J gene: TRBJ2-2; CDR3 DNA: TGTGCCATCAGTGAGTCCTGGACTAGCGGGAGGGGTGACACCGGGGAGCTGTTTTTT; CDR3 protein: CAISESWTSGRGDTGELFF
D gene: .; clone size: .; CDR3 length: 14; V gene: TRBV10-3; J gene: TRBJ1-1; CDR3 DNA: TGTGCCACCGGAGTACCCGCGAGAGGGACTGAAGCTTTCTTT; CDR3 protein: CATGVPARGTEAFF
D gene: .; clone size: .; CDR3 length: 12; V gene: TRBV27; J gene: TRBJ2-7; CDR3 DNA: TGTGCCAGCACTCCCCCCTCCTACGAGCAGTACTTC; CDR3 protein: CASTPPSYEQYF
D gene: TRBD2; clone size: .; CDR3 length: 16; V gene: TRBV6-2/TRBV6-3; J gene: TRBJ2-7; CDR3 DNA: TGTGCCAGCAGTTACAGCGGGAGGGCCAGAGGAGACGAGCAGTACTTC; CDR3 protein: CASSYSGRARGDEQYF
D gene: TRBD1; clone size: .; CDR3 length: 18; V gene: TRBV19; J gene: TRBJ1-6; CDR3 DNA: TGTGCCAGTACCTCCCCCGGAAGGGGGACAGAGGGTAATTCACCCCTCCACTTT; CDR3 protein: CASTSPGRGTEGNSPLHF
D gene: TRBD1; clone size: .; CDR3 length: 13; V gene: TRBV30; J gene: TRBJ2-7; CDR3 DNA: TGTGCCTGGAGGCGGACAGGGGTGGGCGAGCAGTACTTC; CDR3 protein: CAWRRTGVGEQYF
D gene: TRBD1; clone size: .; CDR3 length: 15; V gene: TRBV5-4; J gene: TRBJ1-1; CDR3 DNA: TGTGCCAGCAGCGGCCAGACAGGGTGGAACACTGAAGCTTTCTTT; CDR3 protein: CASSGQTGWNTEAFF